The clone carrying this TCR beta chain appeared a single time. What it recognizes is unknown. Profiled with immunoSEQ multiplex PCR; TCRdb holds only in-frame clones, not every one. The data contain some 66,000 clones, approximately 88% of them singletons. Processing of graft tissue released intraepithelial and lamina propria lymphocytes. This entry comes from a study of graft-versus-host responses after intestinal transplantation. Study results and limitations: The study found high graft-versus-host to host-versus-graft clonal ratios in allografts of patients with graft-donor T cell macrochimerism.

Specimen: ileum tissue, collected 350 to 400 days after transplant. This TCR came from a human patient who received an intestinal transplant, so some T cells may come from the graft donor.

CDR3 nucleotide sequence: TGTGCCAGCAGTTCGACAGGGAAGGGCAATCAGCCCCAGCATTTT. Its protein product is CASSSTGKGNQPQHF. The rearrangement uses TRBV2 and TRBJ1-5; TRBD1 matches at 7 bases. The V gene end was trimmed by 5 bases and the J gene end by 2 bases; junction bases not matched to a gene: 6. The CDR3 has 15 residues. The V gene's germline CDR1 is SNHLY and CDR2 FYNNEI.